The 22 T cell receptor beta chains presented below share a single source sample, sequenced in a study of tumor-infiltrating lymphocytes in primary liver carcinoma. Starting material of roughly 0.45 ug total RNA yielded TCR beta cDNA via a constant-region primer. Three-round nested multiplex PCR performed with slightly modified ARM-PCR produced the TCR beta libraries. The opening two PCR rounds, around 11 cycles each, paired TRBV1-TRBV30 forward primers with a C-beta reverse primer. Each CDR3 protein gets one entry after TCRdb re-called the multiplex PCR reads with MiXCR. The table includes fewer than 250,000 distinct CDR3 sequences, about 61% detected once. The researchers obtained blood RNA from unsorted whole blood and also extracted germline DNA. Sequencing was carried out using peripheral blood. The receptors derive from a woman aged 55 to 70 with primary liver carcinoma and hepatitis B virus infection.

As to this clonotype: Sequence at one end of the junction differs from germline and may be a read error. V usage is TRBV11-2 and J usage is TRBJ2-1; TRBD2 agrees at 12 bases. The germline gives CDR1 SGHAT, CDR2 FQNNGV. The CDR3 covers 16 residues. The CDR3 spells CASSRVTSGSLNEQSF. CDR3 nucleotide sequence: TGTGCCAGCAGCCGCGTGACTAGCGGGAGTCTAAATGAGCAGTCCTTC.

This clonotype has only one observation. The junction departs from germline at one end; a sequencing error may be responsible. The V and J genes are TRBV6-5 and TRBJ1-2; the D gene is possibly TRBD1 (6 bases). The CDR3 spans 15 residues. The V gene's germline CDR1 is MNHEY and CDR2 SVGAGI. The chain's CDR3 is CACSYSSQGGYGYTF. The CDR3 DNA sequence: TGTGCCTGCAGTTACTCATCACAGGGAGGCTATGGCTACACCTTC.

Comments on this clonotype: Its ends do not fully match the called genes, so a read error is possible. The CDR3 region is CAGSSRDYQETQYF. CDR3 in DNA: TGTGCCGGCAGTTCCCGGGACTACCAAGAGACCCAGTACTTC. The rearrangement joins TRBV11-3 to TRBJ2-5; tentatively, D is TRBD2 (6 bases). The CDR3 is 14 residues long. In germline, CDR1 is SGHNT, CDR2 YENEEA.

About this clonotype itself: Possible read error: a much larger clone is one base away. The chain carries TRBV6-6 and TRBJ1-3; 8 nucleotides align to TRBD1. The length of the CDR3 is 16 residues. Germline V gene data show CDR1 as MNHNY and CDR2 as SVGAGI (reference sequence). CDR3 bases: TGTGCCAGCAGGCACGGTCAGGGGGCTTCGGGAAACATCATATATTTT. It encodes CASRHGQGASGNIIYF.

This clonotype was recorded at least ten times. The chain employs TRBV11-2 and TRBJ2-1; 15 bases are a match to TRBD2. There are 15 residues in the CDR3. CDR1 SGHAT and CDR2 FQNNGV come from the germline V gene. The V gene end was trimmed by 1 base and the J gene end by 8 bases; junction bases not matched to a gene: 0. CDR3 bases: TGTGCCAGCAGCTTAGGGACTAGCGGGAGGGATGAGCAGTTCTTC. Encoded protein: CASSLGTSGRDEQFF.

The rearrangement joins TRBV13 to TRBJ2-1, with a weak D call TRBD2 (6 bases). The V end was cut by 2 bases, the J end by 1 base, with 15 bases between. The germline CDR1 and CDR2 sequences are PRHDT and FYEKMQ (reference sequence). The CDR3 length is 17 residues. As DNA, the CDR3 is TGTGCCAGCAGCTTACTTAGCGGCCGTGGGTCCTACAATGAGCAGTTCTTC. Protein: CASSLLSGRGSYNEQFF.

This clonotype appeared a few times. Just one base apart from a much larger clone, this may be a read error. The rearrangement joins TRBV10-3 to TRBJ1-1; the D is unclear. The CDR3 covers 12 residues. CDR1 ENHRY and CDR2 SYGVKD come from the germline V gene. CDR3 in amino acids: CALSEWGLRAFF. In nucleotides, the CDR3 is TGTGCCCTCAGTGAGTGGGGTCTCCGGGCTTTCTTT.

At least ten counts were recorded for this clonotype. The chain recombines TRBV5-4 with TRBJ2-1, with D unresolved. CDR3 length: 16 residues. The V gene's germline CDR1 is SGHNT and CDR2 YYREEE (reference sequence). Trimming removed 4 bases at V and 6 bases at J, with 20 bases between. CDR3 DNA: TGTGCCAGCAGCGTCTTCCTTTTGAGGAACATCAATGAGCAGTTCTTC. Residues: CASSVFLLRNINEQFF.

The CDR3 is CASSQDVVQGVWKPQHF. CDR3 DNA: TGCGCCAGCAGCCAAGATGTTGTACAGGGGGTGTGGAAGCCCCAGCATTTT. The V call is TRBV4-1, the J call TRBJ1-5; 8 bases are shared with TRBD1. Germline V gene lookup returns CDR1 MGHRA and CDR2 YSYEKL. The V gene end was trimmed by 0 bases and the J gene end by 8 bases; junction bases not matched to a gene: 12. There are 17 residues in the CDR3.

The V gene is TRBV19, the J gene TRBJ1-2; the D is unclear. Between the trimmed V and J ends, which lost 7 bases and 4 bases, there was a span of 16 bases. Germline CDR1 LNHDA, CDR2 SQIVND (reference sequence). CDR3 length equals 14 residues. CDR3 DNA: TGTGCCAGTATCGGGCCACGATTCCTCTATGGCTACACCTTC. Its translation: CASIGPRFLYGYTF.

This clonotype appeared once. The gene calls are TRBV7-9 and TRBJ2-4, with 8 positions matching TRBD1. Germline assignment: CDR1 SEHNR and CDR2 FQNEAQ (reference sequence). This CDR3 is 15 amino acids long. With 1 base clipped from V and 9 bases from J, the junction kept 8 bases outside the gene matches. The CDR3 sequence: CASSLVTGAGAIQYF. In nucleotides, the CDR3 is TGTGCCAGCAGCTTAGTGACAGGGGCTGGGGCCATTCAGTACTTC.

This chain uses TRBV11-2 with TRBJ2-7; D remains ambiguous. Germline CDR1 and CDR2: SGHAT and FQNNGV. CDR3 length: 15 residues. Between the trimmed V and J ends, which lost 0 bases and 5 bases, there was a span of 14 bases. CDR3 amino acids: CASSLDRTLVDEQYF. CDR3 coding DNA: TGTGCCAGCAGCTTAGACCGAACCCTGGTCGACGAGCAGTACTTC.

This clonotype was detected ten times or more. The chain has TRBV11-2 and TRBJ1-6; 7 bases align to TRBD1. Unmatched junction bases numbered 7, after V lost 4 bases and J lost 7 bases. Looked up from germline, CDR1 is SGHAT and CDR2 is FQNNGV. This CDR3 region has 15 residues. The CDR3 is CASSSMDRINSPLHF. CDR3 DNA sequence: TGTGCCAGCAGCTCCATGGACAGGATCAATTCACCCCTCCACTTT. Full variable domain (missing parts from reference TRBV11-2 and TRBJ1-6): EAGVAQSPRYKIIEKRQSVAFWCNPISGHATLYWYQQILGQGPKLLIQFQNNGVVDDSQLPKDRFSAERLKGVDSTLKIQPAKLEDSAVYLCASSSMDRINSPLHFGNGTRLTVT.

Regarding this clonotype: A clone one base away is much larger, so this may be a read error. The V call is TRBV5-1, the J call TRBJ2-1, with a weak D call TRBD1 (5 bases). This CDR3 has 15 residues. Deletions cut 6 bases from V and 8 bases from J, with 21 bases between. Germline-derived CDR1 and CDR2 are SGHRS and YFSETQ. The CDR3 bases are TGCGCCAGCAACTCTAGACAGAGATACATCCATGAGCAGTTCTTC. Encoded protein: CASNSRQRYIHEQFF.

The chain recombines TRBV7-8 with TRBJ2-3, with a weak D call TRBD1 (5 bases). V was shortened by 1 base and J by 5 bases, with 10 bases between the two germline ends. This CDR3 contains 14 residues. The germline gives CDR1 SGHVS, CDR2 FQNEAQ. The CDR3 loop is CASSLGGGRDTQYF. In DNA form, the CDR3 reads TGTGCCAGCAGCTTAGGGGGCGGTAGAGATACGCAGTATTTT. The full variable domain, completed using reference TRBV7-8 and TRBJ2-3, is GAGVSQSPRYKVAKRGQDVALRCDPISGHVSLFWYQQALGQGPEFLTYFQNEAQLDKSGLPSDRFFAERPEGSVSTLKIQRTQQEDSAVYLCASSLGGGRDTQYFGPGTRLTVL.

On this clonotype itself: Likely a read error: the CDR3 ends without its conserved phenylalanine or tryptophan. DNA for the CDR3: TGTGCCGGCGCCTCGGGACTAGCGGGAGGGTCCGGCGGGGAGCTGTTTTCT. Its protein product is CAGASGLAGGSGGELFS. The chain employs TRBV11-3 and TRBJ2-2, with 16 bases aligning to TRBD2. Germline trimming cut 11 bases from V and 7 bases from J; bases unmatched to any gene: 13. The germline V gene encodes CDR1 SGHNT and CDR2 YENEEA. This CDR3 contains 17 residues.

On this clonotype: With a much larger clone just one base away, this may be a read error. The chain combines TRBV6-2 or TRBV6-3 with TRBJ1-5; D not certain. Trimming took off 0 bases at V and 6 bases at J, with 18 bases between the two ends. Germline CDR1 reads MNHEY; CDR2 reads SVGEGT. CDR3 size: 17 residues. CDR3 sequence (DNA): TGTGCCAGCAGTTACTCGAGTCACCAACGGGGAAGTCAGCCCCAGCATTTT. Its protein is CASSYSSHQRGSQPQHF.

Concerning this clonotype: At one end the junction does not follow the germline gene, possibly because of a read error. This chain uses TRBV11-3 with TRBJ2-3; 10 bases are shared with TRBD2. CDR1 and CDR2 from the germline V gene are SGHNT and YENEEA. There are 15 residues in the CDR3. The CDR3 loop is CASSPGTSDTDTQCF. As DNA, the CDR3 is TGTGCCAGCAGCCCAGGGACTAGCGACACAGATACACAGTGTTTT.

This clonotype was counted ten times or more. V gene TRBV6-5 combines with J gene TRBJ1-5, with 7 bases aligning to TRBD1. Germline-derived CDR1 and CDR2 are MNHEY and SVGAGI. With V trimmed by 6 bases and J by 4 bases, 6 bases remained unmatched. The CDR3 contains 14 residues. The CDR3 nucleotides read TGTGCCAGCAGCCAGGGGACAGTGAATCAGCCCCAGCATTTT. It yields the protein CASSQGTVNQPQHF.

This clonotype was detected many times. The J gene is TRBJ2-3, the V gene TRBV11-2; 8 bases agree with TRBD1. Germline lookup yields CDR1 SGHAT and CDR2 FQNNGV. V shed 0 bases, J shed 3 bases, and the junction held 2 bases outside the gene matches. The CDR3 contains 15 residues. The CDR3 DNA follows: TGTGCCAGCAGCTTAGACAGGGGGCGGACAGATACGCAGTATTTT. As protein: CASSLDRGRTDTQYF. The whole variable domain, filled in from reference TRBV11-2 and TRBJ2-3, reads EAGVAQSPRYKIIEKRQSVAFWCNPISGHATLYWYQQILGQGPKLLIQFQNNGVVDDSQLPKDRFSAERLKGVDSTLKIQPAKLEDSAVYLCASSLDRGRTDTQYFGPGTRLTVL.

Concerning this clonotype itself: A much bigger clone sits one base away, suggesting this may be a read error. The rearrangement links TRBV6-2 or TRBV6-3 to TRBJ2-5; a weak D match, TRBD1 (7 bases). Trimming pared 5 bases from V and 9 bases from J, leaving 22 bases between. Germline CDR1 reads MNHEY; CDR2 reads SVGEGT. The CDR3 is made up of 15 amino acids. This CDR3 reads CASSQGGAGGESQYF. The CDR3 DNA reads TGTGCCAGCAGTCAAGGGGGCGCAGGAGGGGAGTCCCAGTACTTC.

This chain connects TRBV25-1 to TRBJ2-7; D uncertain. V was clipped by 2 bases and J by 1 base, with 21 bases between them. Germline V gene data show CDR1 as MGHDK and CDR2 as SYGVNS. The CDR3 spans 18 residues. CDR3 coding DNA: TGTGCCAGCAGTGAAGGATGGTCCTCCCTAAGCACTTCCTACGAGCAGTACTTC. Encoded protein: CASSEGWSSLSTSYEQYF.